This T cell receptor beta chain was identified during a study of T cells in Graves' hyperthyroidism and ophthalmopathy. Points on this clonotype: Since a much larger clone is just one base distant, this may be a read error.

RNA transcripts yielded amplified TCR beta CDR3 regions. The TCR CDR3 first-round RT-PCR relied on the HTBI primer set. Via MiXCR, TCRdb re-called the multiplex PCR reads, giving one row per CDR3 protein. This repertoire shows 400,000 to 550,000 distinct CDR3 sequences, approximately 25% found once; its top ten account for approximately 11%. This CDR3 contains 12 residues. CDR1 is DFQATT, CDR2 SNEGSKA, per germline (reference sequence). Sequenced sample: blood. The chain has TRBV20-1 and TRBJ2-5; 8 bases match TRBD2. This receptor was taken from a woman aged 25 to 39 with Graves' ophthalmopathy. The CDR3 reads CKNSGEGETKYF. The DNA of the CDR3 is TGCAAGAATAGCGGGGAGGGGGAGACCAAGTACTTC.